A single sample is the source of the 27 T cell receptor beta chains below, sequenced in a study of sequential checkpoint blockade in melanoma. The treatment denotes: randomized to nivolumab then ipilimumab (arm A) or the reverse (arm B). Assay used: immunoSEQ multiplex PCR; TCRdb lists only in-frame clones, some missing. Of about 27,000 clones listed, 70% to 85% are singletons. The sample consisted of CD8+ T cells sorted from blood (inferred from file names), taken from a patient given nivolumab and ipilimumab in sequence. These TCRs come from a human donor with melanoma.

The chain is built from TRBV7-9 and TRBJ2-3; TRBD1 might be the D (6 bases). Trimming shortened V by 1 base and J by 2 bases, and 10 bases separated the two germline ends. Germline-derived CDR1 and CDR2 are SEHNR and FQNEAQ (reference sequence). The CDR3 totals 15 residues. The CDR3 region is CASSLGQGHTDTQYF. CDR3 DNA: TGTGCCAGCAGCTTAGGGCAGGGGCACACAGATACGCAGTATTTT.

V is TRBV7-8 and J is TRBJ1-6; D is possibly TRBD1 (6 bases). V lost 2 bases, J lost 8 bases, and 16 bases lay in between. The CDR3 spans 16 residues. Per the germline V gene, CDR1 is SGHVS and CDR2 is FQNEAQ. The CDR3 loop is CASSLRGAMEHSPLHF. Written as DNA, the CDR3 is TGTGCCAGCAGCTTACGGGGGGCGATGGAACATTCACCCCTCCACTTT.

The V call is TRBV27, the J call TRBJ2-2; D ambiguous. CDR1 and CDR2 (germline): MNHEY, SMNVEV (reference sequence). This CDR3 is 14 amino acids long. Trimming left V 3 bases short and J 4 bases short, with 9 bases between. This chain's CDR3 is CASSFGGLTGELFF. The DNA of the CDR3 is TGTGCCAGCAGTTTCGGTGGTCTCACCGGGGAGCTGTTTTTT.

This clone showed up just a few times. This chain joins TRBV4-1 and TRBJ2-1; D perhaps matches TRBD1 (6 bases). Germline V CDR1 and CDR2: MGHRA, YSYEKL. The CDR3 loop spans 15 amino acids. V was pared by 0 bases and J by 3 bases, with 9 bases between. Here the CDR3 DNA reads TGCGCCAGCAGCCAAGAACGGGACAACTACAATGAGCAGTTCTTC. It yields the protein CASSQERDNYNEQFF.

This chain joins TRBV14 and TRBJ2-7; TRBD1 aligns across 7 bases. V lost 0 bases and J lost 5; bases outside the gene matches: 4. There are 14 residues in the CDR3. The germline V gene has CDR1 SGHDN and CDR2 FVKESK. The CDR3 region is CASSQERQGDEQYF. The CDR3 DNA sequence: TGTGCCAGCAGCCAAGAGCGACAGGGAGACGAGCAGTACTTC. The full variable domain, completed using reference TRBV14 and TRBJ2-7, is EAGVTQFPSHSVIEKGQTVTLRCDPISGHDNLYWYRRVMGKEIKFLLHFVKESKQDESGMPNNRFLAERTGGTYSTLKVQPAELEDSGVYFCASSQERQGDEQYFGPGTRLTVT.

This chain uses TRBV11-1 with TRBJ1-6; 7 bases are a match to TRBD1. Germline-derived CDR1 and CDR2 are SGHAT and FQDESV (reference sequence). This CDR3 is built from 16 residues. V shed 4 bases and J 2 bases; nucleotides not matched to a gene: 5. CDR3 nucleotides: TGTGCCAGCAGCTCAGGACAGGCCGCCTATAATTCACCCCTCCACTTT. Translated: CASSSGQAAYNSPLHF.

This clone was picked up one time. The chain has TRBV4-1 and TRBJ2-6, with TRBD1 as a possible D gene (6 bases). Trimming removed 7 bases from V and 4 bases from J, with 17 bases in between. Germline CDR1 MGHRA, CDR2 YSYEKL. This CDR3 comprises 16 residues. The CDR3 region is CASTGRDKSGANVLTF. The CDR3 DNA reads TGCGCCAGCACCGGCCGGGACAAGTCCGGGGCCAACGTCCTGACTTTC.

V is TRBV11-2 and J is TRBJ2-1; the match to TRBD2 covers 10 bases. The CDR3 is made up of 15 amino acids. Germline-derived CDR1 and CDR2 are SGHAT and FQNNGV. J lost 4 bases, V lost 5 bases, and 5 bases had no gene match. For the CDR3, the DNA is TGTGCCAGCAGCCGGACTAGCGGAACTTACAATGAGCAGTTCTTC. This gives the protein CASSRTSGTYNEQFF.

The J gene is TRBJ1-2, the V gene TRBV9; TRBD1 agrees at 8 bases. The germline V gene has CDR1 SGDLS and CDR2 YYNGEE. The V segment lost 5 bases and the J segment 10 bases; nucleotides outside the gene matches: 10. The CDR3 has 13 residues. The CDR3 bases are TGTGCCAGCAGGGGGGGGGACAGGAATGACTACACCTTC. This sequence encodes CASRGGDRNDYTF.

The chain is built from TRBV19 and TRBJ1-4; D is unclear. The germline gives CDR1 LNHDA, CDR2 SQIVND (reference sequence). CDR3 size: 12 residues. Trimming removed 5 bases at V and 8 bases at J, with 9 bases between. As DNA, the CDR3 is TGTGCCAGTAGTCTCTCGGGGGAAAAACTGTTTTTT. Its translation is CASSLSGEKLFF.

CDR3 sequence (DNA): TGCGCCAGCAGCTTGGACTCTAGCGGGGGAGCAGATACGCAGTATTTT. It specifies CASSLDSSGGADTQYF. The chain employs TRBV5-1 and TRBJ2-3, with 10 bases that match TRBD2. The CDR3 covers 16 residues. Germline loops: CDR1 SGHRS, CDR2 YFSETQ. The V segment lost 0 bases and the J segment 4 bases; nucleotides outside the gene matches: 5.

The V gene is TRBV27, the J gene TRBJ1-6, with 11 bases aligning to TRBD1. The CDR3 extends over 14 amino acids. Germline V lookup: CDR1 MNHEY, CDR2 SMNVEV (reference sequence). The V gene end was trimmed by 6 bases and the J gene end by 9 bases; junction bases not matched to a gene: 4. The CDR3 loop reads CASRIGQGASPLHF. Here the CDR3 DNA reads TGTGCCAGCAGAATTGGACAGGGGGCTTCACCCCTCCACTTT.

The chain couples TRBV19 to TRBJ2-3; D perhaps matches TRBD2 (6 bases). The germline CDR1 and CDR2 sequences are LNHDA and SQIVND (reference sequence). The V gene lost 5 bases and the J gene lost 0 bases, with 6 bases spanning the gap. The CDR3 totals 13 residues. The CDR3 region is CASSGTSTDTQYF. CDR3 DNA sequence: TGTGCCAGTAGTGGGACTAGCACAGATACGCAGTATTTT.

The gene calls are TRBV4-1 and TRBJ1-6, with TRBD1 matching over 10 bases. J gave up 10 bases and V 3 bases, and 6 bases lay outside the gene matches. This CDR3 is built from 15 residues. Per germline, CDR1 MGHRA and CDR2 YSYEKL. This chain's CDR3 is CASSHPGTGESPLHF. CDR3 nucleotides: TGCGCCAGCAGCCACCCCGGGACAGGGGAGTCACCCCTCCACTTT.

The chain has TRBV19 and TRBJ1-5; no clear D. V was shortened by 3 bases and J by 7 bases, with 10 bases between the two germline ends. CDR1 LNHDA and CDR2 SQIVND come from the germline V gene (reference sequence). The CDR3 length is 13 residues. CDR3 region: CASSMLSGQPQHF. CDR3 DNA sequence: TGTGCCAGTAGTATGTTGTCGGGACAGCCCCAGCATTTT.

CDR3 nucleotides: TGTGCTAGTGGTTTGGGAGGTAACACTGAAGCTTTCTTT. Protein sequence: CASGLGGNTEAFF. J is TRBJ1-1 and V is TRBV12-5; D is undetermined. Trimming took 1 base from V and 2 from J, leaving 5 bases between them. The germline CDR1 and CDR2 sequences are LGHNT and FRNRAP. This CDR3 has 13 amino acids.

J is TRBJ2-7 and V is TRBV18; D ambiguous. The CDR3 covers 14 residues. The ends were cut back, 3 bases at V and 5 bases at J, with 14 bases in the middle. Germline CDR1 and CDR2: KGHSH and LQKENI. This CDR3 is CASSPVGGWDEQYF. The CDR3 DNA is TGTGCCAGCTCACCGGTTGGCGGATGGGACGAGCAGTACTTC.

This clone has more than one count but fewer than ten. The rearrangement links TRBV4-1 to TRBJ2-7; a possible D gene is TRBD1 (5 bases). The CDR3 spans 15 residues. CDR1 MGHRA and CDR2 YSYEKL come from the germline V gene. Trimming stripped 1 base from V and 2 bases from J, with 12 bases between. This CDR3 is CASSQVRTPTYEQYF. The CDR3 DNA follows: TGCGCCAGCAGCCAAGTACGGACACCGACCTACGAGCAGTACTTC.

CDR3 amino acids: CATDWNTEAFF. The CDR3 DNA sequence: TGTGCCACGGACTGGAACACTGAAGCTTTCTTT. The V and J genes are TRBV6-1 and TRBJ1-1, with D unresolved. The V gene's germline CDR1 is MNHNS and CDR2 SASEGT. The ends were cut back, 10 bases at V and 1 base at J, with 7 bases in the middle. This CDR3 spans 11 amino acids.

The rearrangement links TRBV9 to TRBJ2-3; TRBD2 aligns across 7 bases. The germline gives CDR1 SGDLS, CDR2 YYNGEE. J lost 0 bases, V lost 0 bases, and 4 bases had no gene match. The CDR3 extends over 16 amino acids. This CDR3 reads CASSVVGGWSTDTQYF. CDR3 in DNA: TGTGCCAGCAGCGTAGTGGGAGGGTGGAGCACAGATACGCAGTATTTT.

This chain links TRBV7-7 with TRBJ2-2; TRBD2 agrees at 10 bases. This CDR3 contains 16 residues. Germline-derived CDR1 and CDR2 are SSHAT and FNYEAQ (reference sequence). J was trimmed by 4 bases and V by 1 base; bases with no gene match: 3. The CDR3 protein is CASSLERGGLTGELFF. DNA of the CDR3: TGTGCCAGCAGCTTAGAGCGGGGGGGCCTCACCGGGGAGCTGTTTTTT.

The chain recombines TRBV29-1 with TRBJ1-4, with 12 nucleotides matching TRBD1. J gave up 8 bases and V 6 bases, and 7 bases lay outside the gene matches. CDR1 is SQVTM and CDR2 is ANQGSEA in the germline V gene. This CDR3 comprises 14 residues. CDR3 sequence reads: CSVAGTGGSEKLFF. The CDR3 nucleotides are TGCAGCGTCGCCGGGACAGGGGGCTCAGAAAAACTGTTTTTT.

The V call is TRBV2, the J call TRBJ2-1; 12 positions match TRBD2. The V gene end was trimmed by 3 bases and the J gene end by 4 bases; junction bases not matched to a gene: 10. In germline, CDR1 is SNHLY, CDR2 FYNNEI. The CDR3 length is 18 residues. The CDR3 sequence: CASSEGVTSGGTYNEQFF. CDR3 nucleotide sequence: TGTGCCAGCAGTGAGGGGGTGACTAGCGGGGGAACTTACAATGAGCAGTTCTTC.

The chain employs TRBV15 and TRBJ2-5; D is ambiguous. CDR3 length: 14 amino acids. The V gene lost 0 bases and the J gene lost 1 base, with 6 bases spanning the gap. Germline values: CDR1 LNHNV, CDR2 YYDKDF (reference sequence). CDR3 amino acids: CATSRDKLQETQYF. The CDR3 DNA reads as TGTGCCACCAGCAGAGACAAGCTCCAAGAGACCCAGTACTTC.

V and J are TRBV4-1 and TRBJ2-5, with 11 bases matching TRBD2. Per germline, CDR1 MGHRA and CDR2 YSYEKL. V lost 3 bases, J lost 5 bases, and 8 bases stayed unmatched. This CDR3 is built from 16 residues. The CDR3 spells CASSQTLAGVGETQYF. The CDR3 coding sequence is TGCGCCAGCAGCCAGACACTAGCGGGGGTGGGGGAGACCCAGTACTTC.

This chain links TRBV7-9 with TRBJ1-1, with 7 bases matching TRBD1. CDR3 length: 14 amino acids. The germline V gene encodes CDR1 SEHNR and CDR2 FQNEAQ (reference sequence). Germline trimming cut 4 bases from V and 11 bases from J; bases unmatched to any gene: 13. DNA for the CDR3: TGTGCCAGCAGCTCGTGGGACAGCCCCTTCCGGGCTTTCTTT. Protein sequence: CASSSWDSPFRAFF. Complete variable domain (other parts from reference TRBV7-9 and TRBJ1-1): DTGVSQNPRHKITKRGQNVTFRCDPISEHNRLYWYRQTLGQGPEFLTYFQNEAQLEKSRLLSDRFSAERPKGSFSTLEIQRTEQGDSAMYLCASSSWDSPFRAFFGQGTRLTVV.

The chain carries TRBV7-9 and TRBJ1-1; 8 positions agree with TRBD1. The CDR3 extends over 14 amino acids. With 5 bases clipped from V and 5 bases from J, the junction kept 7 bases outside the gene matches. Looked up from germline, CDR1 is SEHNR and CDR2 is FQNEAQ (reference sequence). CDR3 amino acids: CASSPRTGRTEAFF. In nucleotides, the CDR3 is TGTGCCAGCAGCCCCCGGACAGGGCGAACTGAAGCTTTCTTT.